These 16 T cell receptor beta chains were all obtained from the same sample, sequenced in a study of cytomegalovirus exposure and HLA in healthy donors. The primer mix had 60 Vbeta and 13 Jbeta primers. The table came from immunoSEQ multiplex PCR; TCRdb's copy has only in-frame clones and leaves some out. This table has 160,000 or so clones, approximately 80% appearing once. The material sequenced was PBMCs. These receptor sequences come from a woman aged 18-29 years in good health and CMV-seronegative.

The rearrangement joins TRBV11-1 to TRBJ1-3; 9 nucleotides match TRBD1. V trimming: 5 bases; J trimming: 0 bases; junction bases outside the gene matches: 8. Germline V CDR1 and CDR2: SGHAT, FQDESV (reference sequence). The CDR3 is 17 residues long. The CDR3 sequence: CASSPGQGRTSGNTIYF. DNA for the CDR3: TGTGCCAGCAGCCCCGGACAGGGGAGAACCTCTGGAAACACCATATATTTT.

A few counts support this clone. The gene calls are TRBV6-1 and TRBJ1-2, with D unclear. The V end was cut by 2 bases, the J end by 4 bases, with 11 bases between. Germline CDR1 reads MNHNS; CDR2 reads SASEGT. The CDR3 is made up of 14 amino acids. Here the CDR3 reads CASSESEGSYGYTF. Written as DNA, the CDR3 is TGTGCCAGCAGTGAATCCGAGGGATCCTATGGCTACACCTTC.

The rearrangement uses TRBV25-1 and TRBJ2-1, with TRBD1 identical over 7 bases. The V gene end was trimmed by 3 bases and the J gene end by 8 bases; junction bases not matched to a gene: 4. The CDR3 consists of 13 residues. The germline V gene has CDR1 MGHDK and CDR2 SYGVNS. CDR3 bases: TGTGCCAGCAGTGACACAGGGGTGTATGAGCAGTTCTTC. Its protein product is CASSDTGVYEQFF.

DNA for the CDR3: TGTGCCAGCAGCTTGGACCCGCGCAGGGCTGGAGGCTACACCTTC. Translating it yields CASSLDPRRAGGYTF. V and J are TRBV5-5 and TRBJ1-2, with D possibly TRBD1 on 5 matching bases. The CDR3 is 15 amino acids. The V end was cut by 0 bases, the J end by 8 bases, with 17 bases between. Germline lookup yields CDR1 SGHKS and CDR2 YYEKEE (reference sequence).

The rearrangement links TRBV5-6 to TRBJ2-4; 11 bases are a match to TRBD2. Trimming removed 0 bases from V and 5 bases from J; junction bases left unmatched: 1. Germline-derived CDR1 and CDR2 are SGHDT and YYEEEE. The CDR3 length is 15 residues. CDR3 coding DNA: TGTGCCAGCAGCTTGGAACTAGCGGGGGAAAACATTCAGTACTTC. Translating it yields CASSLELAGENIQYF.

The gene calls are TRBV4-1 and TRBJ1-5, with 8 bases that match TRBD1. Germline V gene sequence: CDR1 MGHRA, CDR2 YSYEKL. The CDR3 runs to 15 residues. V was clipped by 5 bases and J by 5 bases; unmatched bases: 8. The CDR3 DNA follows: TGCGCCAGCAGCAACTCCAGGGGGCGGGATCAGCCCCAGCATTTT. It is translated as CASSNSRGRDQPQHF.

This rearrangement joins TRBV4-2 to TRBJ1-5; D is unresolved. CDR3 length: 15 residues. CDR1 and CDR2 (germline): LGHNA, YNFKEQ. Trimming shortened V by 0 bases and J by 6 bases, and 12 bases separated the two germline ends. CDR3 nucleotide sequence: TGTGCCAGCAGCCAAGATAAGACGGGGTTTCAGCCCCAGCATTTT. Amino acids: CASSQDKTGFQPQHF.

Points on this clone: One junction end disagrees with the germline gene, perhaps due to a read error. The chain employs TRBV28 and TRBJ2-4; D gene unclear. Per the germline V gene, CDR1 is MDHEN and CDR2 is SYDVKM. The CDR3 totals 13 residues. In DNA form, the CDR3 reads TGTGCCAGCAGTCTCTGGGCCAAAAACAGTCAGTACTTC. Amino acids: CASSLWAKNSQYF. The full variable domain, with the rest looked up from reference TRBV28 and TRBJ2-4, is DVKVTQSSRYLVKRTGEKVFLECVQDMDHENMFWYRQDPGLGLRLIYFSYDVKMKEKGDIPEGYSVSREKKERFSLILESASTNQTSMYLCASSLWAKNSQYFGAGTRLSVL.

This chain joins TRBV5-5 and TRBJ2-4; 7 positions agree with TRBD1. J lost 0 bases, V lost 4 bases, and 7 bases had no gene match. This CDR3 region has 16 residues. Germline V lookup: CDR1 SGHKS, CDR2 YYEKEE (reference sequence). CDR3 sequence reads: CASSIGQALAKNIQYF. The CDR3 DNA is TGTGCCAGCAGCATAGGACAGGCACTAGCCAAAAACATTCAGTACTTC.

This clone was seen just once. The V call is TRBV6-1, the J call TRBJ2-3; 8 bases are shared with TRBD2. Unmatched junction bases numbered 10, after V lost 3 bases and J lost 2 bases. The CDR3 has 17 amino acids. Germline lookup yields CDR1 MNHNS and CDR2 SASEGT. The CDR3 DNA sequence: TGTGCCAGCAGTGATTTCCTCGGGGGGGGGTACACAGATACGCAGTATTTT. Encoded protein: CASSDFLGGGYTDTQYF.

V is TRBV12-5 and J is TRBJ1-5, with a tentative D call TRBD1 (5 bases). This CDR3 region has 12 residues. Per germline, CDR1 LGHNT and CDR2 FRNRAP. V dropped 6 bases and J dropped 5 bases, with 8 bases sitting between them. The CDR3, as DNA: TGTGCTAGTGGGTCAGGGCATCAGCCCCAGCATTTT. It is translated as CASGSGHQPQHF.

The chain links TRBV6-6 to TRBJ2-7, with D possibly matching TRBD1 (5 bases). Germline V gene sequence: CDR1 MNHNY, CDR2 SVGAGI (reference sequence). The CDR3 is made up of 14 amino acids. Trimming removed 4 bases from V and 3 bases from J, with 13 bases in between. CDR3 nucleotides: TGTGCCAGCAGTTCCTCTGACAGTTACTACGAGCAGTACTTC. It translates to CASSSSDSYYEQYF.

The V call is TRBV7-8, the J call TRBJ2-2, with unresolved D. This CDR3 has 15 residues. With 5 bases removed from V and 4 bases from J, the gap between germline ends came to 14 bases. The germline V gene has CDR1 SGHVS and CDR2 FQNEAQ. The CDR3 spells CASSPLPGGTGELFF. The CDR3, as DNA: TGTGCCAGCAGCCCCTTGCCGGGTGGCACCGGGGAGCTGTTTTTT.

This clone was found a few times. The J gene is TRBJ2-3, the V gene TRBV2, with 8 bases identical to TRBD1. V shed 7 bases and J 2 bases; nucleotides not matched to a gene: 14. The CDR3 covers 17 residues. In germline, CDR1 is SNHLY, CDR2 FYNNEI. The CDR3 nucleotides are TGTGCCAGCAAAAAGGACAGGGCTAGGGCTAACACAGATACGCAGTATTTT. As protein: CASKKDRARANTDTQYF.

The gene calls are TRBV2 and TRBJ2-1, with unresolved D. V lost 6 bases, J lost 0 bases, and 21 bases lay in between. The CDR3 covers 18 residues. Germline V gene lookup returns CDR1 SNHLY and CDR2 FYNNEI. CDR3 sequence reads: CASSERTERPSSYNEQFF. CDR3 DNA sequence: TGTGCCAGCAGCGAGCGTACCGAGAGACCGAGCTCCTACAATGAGCAGTTCTTC.

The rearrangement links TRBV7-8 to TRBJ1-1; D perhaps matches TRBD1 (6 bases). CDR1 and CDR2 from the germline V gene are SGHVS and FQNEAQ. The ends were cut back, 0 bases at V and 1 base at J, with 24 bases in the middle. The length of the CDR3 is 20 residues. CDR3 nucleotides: TGTGCCAGCAGCTTAGCGCTTGGGAAGGGGGTCGTTCGGAGGAACACTGAAGCTTTCTTT. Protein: CASSLALGKGVVRRNTEAFF.